Below are 28 T cell receptor beta chains sequenced from a single sample in a study of cytomegalovirus exposure and HLA in healthy donors. The primer mix had 60 Vbeta and 13 Jbeta primers. Data came from immunoSEQ multiplex PCR; TCRdb stores just in-frame clones and leaves some out. Its listing shows 50,000 to 70,000 clones. The sequenced sample consisted of PBMCs. Source of these receptors: a male donor in good health and CMV-seronegative.

The rearrangement uses TRBV7-3 and TRBJ1-2; the D gene is possibly TRBD1 (5 bases). Germline CDR1 SGHTA, CDR2 FQGTGA. The CDR3 is 14 amino acids. Trimming took off 5 bases at V and 6 bases at J, with 16 bases between the two ends. The DNA for the CDR3 is TGTGCCAGCAGCCCAAGGGGTGGGGATAATGGCTACACCTTC. Translating it yields CASSPRGGDNGYTF.

The genes are TRBV5-4 and TRBJ2-1, with D maybe TRBD2 (5 bases). Per the germline V gene, CDR1 is SGHNT and CDR2 is YYREEE (reference sequence). The CDR3 length is 15 residues. The V end was cut by 0 bases, the J end by 5 bases, with 12 bases between. The CDR3 DNA is TGTGCCAGCAGCTTGGTCGAGGGAGTCGACAATGAGCAGTTCTTC. This encodes CASSLVEGVDNEQFF.

Remarks on this clone: The sample has other DNA sequences that encode this CDR3 too. The chain employs TRBV6-1 and TRBJ2-3, with 7 bases fitting TRBD2. The CDR3 spans 16 residues. The germline CDR1 and CDR2 sequences are MNHNS and SASEGT. V shed 2 bases and J 2 bases; nucleotides not matched to a gene: 7. CDR3 region: CASSEPSGSSTDTQYF. For the CDR3, the DNA is TGTGCCAGCAGTGAACCTAGCGGATCCTCCACAGATACGCAGTATTTT.

For this clone: At one boundary the junction diverges from the germline segment, which might be a read error. The J gene is TRBJ2-5, the V gene TRBV7-2, with 7 nucleotides matching TRBD1. Looked up from germline, CDR1 is SGHTA and CDR2 is FQGNSA. The CDR3 contains 15 residues. CDR3 sequence reads: CASSRQGTLQENQYF. The CDR3 DNA is TGTGCCAGCAGCCGACAGGGAACCCTACAAGAGAACCAGTACTTC.

The rearrangement links TRBV13 to TRBJ2-1; a possible D gene is TRBD2 (6 bases). Germline V gene lookup returns CDR1 PRHDT and CDR2 FYEKMQ (reference sequence). Trimming stripped 5 bases from V and 0 bases from J, with 14 bases between. This CDR3 spans 16 amino acids. CDR3: CASSPRGAVSYNEQFF. CDR3 nucleotides: TGTGCCAGCAGCCCCCGCGGGGCCGTCTCCTACAATGAGCAGTTCTTC.

The gene calls are TRBV10-3 and TRBJ2-7, with a tentative D call TRBD1 (6 bases). CDR1 is ENHRY and CDR2 is SYGVKD in the germline V gene. The CDR3 extends over 16 amino acids. The V end lost 4 bases, the J end lost 7 bases, and 23 bases lay between the germline ends. The CDR3 spells CAISAGVGKGSREQYF. The CDR3, as DNA: TGTGCCATCAGTGCAGGGGTTGGGAAAGGGTCCAGAGAGCAGTACTTC.

The chain combines TRBV29-1 with TRBJ1-1; 8 bases line up with TRBD1. Germline loops: CDR1 SQVTM, CDR2 ANQGSEA. The CDR3 length is 15 residues. The trim removed 4 bases at V and 3 bases at J, leaving 10 bases unmatched. The CDR3 region has the DNA TGCAGCGTTGGGCAACAGGGGGGAGTTCACACTGAAGCTTTCTTT. Translated, it gives CSVGQQGGVHTEAFF.

The J gene is TRBJ2-1, the V gene TRBV7-2, with 10 bases aligning to TRBD2. Per the germline V gene, CDR1 is SGHTA and CDR2 is FQGNSA. The V segment lost 4 bases and the J segment 3 bases; nucleotides outside the gene matches: 6. The CDR3 has 16 residues. CDR3 coding DNA: TGTGCCAGCAGCTCACGCCTAGCGGGAGACTACAATGAGCAGTTCTTC. Translation: CASSSRLAGDYNEQFF. Full variable domain (outside the CDR3, taken from reference TRBV7-2 and TRBJ2-1): GAGVSQSPSNKVTEKGKDVELRCDPISGHTALYWYRQSLGQGLEFLIYFQGNSAPDKSGLPSDRFSAERTGGSVSTLTIQRTQQEDSAVYLCASSSRLAGDYNEQFFGPGTRLTVL.

The CDR3 protein is CASRAPTGSYEQYF. Here the CDR3 DNA reads TGTGCCAGCAGGGCCCCGACAGGCTCCTACGAGCAGTACTTC. V usage is TRBV6-5 and J usage is TRBJ2-7; possible D gene TRBD1, 6 bases. V lost 6 bases to trimming and J lost 0 bases, with 12 bases between them. Germline-derived CDR1 and CDR2 are MNHEY and SVGAGI. The CDR3 runs 14 residues.

The chain uses TRBV28 and TRBJ1-2; D is perhaps TRBD1 (5 bases). V lost 3 bases, J lost 5 bases, and 16 bases lay in between. Germline V gene sequence: CDR1 MDHEN, CDR2 SYDVKM. CDR3 length: 15 residues. The chain's CDR3 is CASSFYRWEAYGYTF. The CDR3 DNA reads as TGTGCCAGCAGTTTTTACAGGTGGGAAGCGTATGGCTACACCTTC.

The rearrangement uses TRBV28 and TRBJ2-7; 7 bases are a match to TRBD2. V lost 2 bases to trimming and J lost 2 bases; unmatched junction nucleotides: 6. Germline assignment: CDR1 MDHEN and CDR2 SYDVKM. The CDR3 spans 15 residues. The CDR3 bases are TGTGCCAGCAGTTTAAGTTGGGGGAGGGCCTACGAGCAGTACTTC. It encodes CASSLSWGRAYEQYF.

The chain combines TRBV30 with TRBJ2-1; D perhaps matches TRBD2 (6 bases). The CDR3 length is 15 residues. The ends were cut back, 0 bases at V and 8 bases at J, with 17 bases in the middle. In germline, CDR1 is GTSNPN, CDR2 SVGIG (reference sequence). The CDR3 DNA reads as TGTGCCTGGAGTGTAGTGGGAGGCCCCTTAGATGAGCAGTTCTTC. Encoded protein: CAWSVVGGPLDEQFF.

The V gene is TRBV29-1, the J gene TRBJ2-5, with 13 bases aligning to TRBD2. The J call may be faulty, since TRBJ2-7 better matches the DNA end. The CDR3 contains 16 residues. CDR1 SQVTM and CDR2 ANQGSEA come from the germline V gene. The CDR3 DNA reads as TGCAGCGTACGTTCAACTAGCGGGGGGGTCGCCTACGAGCAGTACTTC. This codes for CSVRSTSGGVAYEQYF.

With respect to this clone: The junction differs from germline at one of its ends, possibly a read error. The V call is TRBV19, the J call TRBJ2-5; tentative D call: TRBD2 (5 bases). The CDR3 totals 15 residues. Germline V gene data show CDR1 as LNHDA and CDR2 as SQIVND (reference sequence). DNA of the CDR3: TGTGCCAGTAGTACCGGGCTTTACCTCGGGGAGAACCAGTACTTC. It specifies CASSTGLYLGENQYF.

V gene TRBV7-2 combines with J gene TRBJ1-3, with 8 nucleotides matching TRBD1. Per the germline V gene, CDR1 is SGHTA and CDR2 is FQGNSA. This CDR3 contains 18 residues. V was clipped by 5 bases and J by 2 bases; unmatched bases: 14. The CDR3 sequence: CASSRRPGQGLPGNTIYF. The CDR3 DNA reads TGTGCCAGCAGCCGTCGGCCAGGACAGGGTTTGCCTGGAAACACCATATATTTT.

This chain connects TRBV5-4 to TRBJ2-1; weak D call: TRBD1 (5 bases). CDR3 length: 15 residues. In germline, CDR1 is SGHNT, CDR2 YYREEE (reference sequence). With 2 bases removed from V and 0 bases from J, the gap between germline ends came to 9 bases. The CDR3 DNA reads as TGTGCCAGCAGCTTCGACAGCCGCTCCTACAATGAGCAGTTCTTC. Its translation is CASSFDSRSYNEQFF.

The chain links TRBV21-1 to TRBJ1-1; the table calls TRBD1, which could not be checked here. TRBV21-1 is designated a pseudogene. This CDR3 contains 15 residues. CDR3 residues: CASSKRTGENTEDFF. The CDR3 bases are TGTGCCAGCAGCAAAAGAACAGGAGAAAACACTGAAGATTTCTTT.

This chain uses TRBV5-1 with TRBJ1-1, with D possibly being TRBD1 (5 bases). The CDR3 contains 14 residues. Trimming removed 1 base at V and 3 bases at J, with 10 bases between. Germline CDR1 and CDR2: SGHRS and YFSETQ. The CDR3 DNA reads as TGCGCCAGCAGCTTGCGGGGGGACGACACTGAAGCTTTCTTT. This encodes CASSLRGDDTEAFF.

The chain couples TRBV7-8 to TRBJ2-1; 9 bases align to TRBD2. Trimming cost V 6 bases and J 6 bases; bases outside gene matches: 21. Germline-derived CDR1 and CDR2 are SGHVS and FQNEAQ. The CDR3 spans 19 residues. The CDR3 here is CASRAGGSGSLNRSNEQFF. Here the CDR3 DNA reads TGTGCCAGCAGGGCAGGGGGTAGCGGGAGTCTGAATCGTAGCAATGAGCAGTTCTTC.

This sequence joins TRBV18 and TRBJ1-1; tentative D call: TRBD1 (5 bases). The CDR3 is 13 amino acids. Trimming pared 3 bases from V and 9 bases from J, leaving 14 bases between. In germline, CDR1 is KGHSH, CDR2 LQKENI. DNA of the CDR3: TGTGCCAGCTCACCTGCCAGGGACTCTCAAGCTTTCTTT. Protein product: CASSPARDSQAFF. The variable domain in full, completed from reference TRBV18 and TRBJ1-1, reads NAGVMQNPRHLVRRRGQEARLRCSPMKGHSHVYWYRQLPEEGLKFMVYLQKENIIDESGMPKERFSAEFPKEGPSILRIQQVVRGDSAAYFCASSPARDSQAFFGQGTRLTVV.

This chain uses TRBV7-3 with TRBJ2-1, with a tentative D call TRBD2 (5 bases). Germline assignment: CDR1 SGHTA and CDR2 FQGTGA. The CDR3 is 14 residues long. Between the trimmed V and J ends, which lost 5 bases and 6 bases, there was a span of 14 bases. The CDR3 nucleotides are TGTGCCAGCAGCCGCGGACTCGGAGGCAATGAGCAGTTCTTC. It yields the protein CASSRGLGGNEQFF.

V gene TRBV28 combines with J gene TRBJ1-1; TRBD1 matches 8 bases. J gave up 3 bases and V 5 bases, and 5 bases lay outside the gene matches. This CDR3 contains 14 residues. The germline V gene has CDR1 MDHEN and CDR2 SYDVKM. CDR3 protein: CASSRATGDTEAFF. The CDR3 bases are TGTGCCAGCAGTCGCGCGACAGGGGACACTGAAGCTTTCTTT.

The chain carries TRBV4-1 and TRBJ2-7; 12 positions agree with TRBD1. Trimming took 4 bases from V and 3 from J; bases not matched to a gene: 4. Germline V CDR1 and CDR2: MGHRA, YSYEKL. This CDR3 spans 15 amino acids. The CDR3 loop is CASSRGTGGYYEQYF. For the CDR3, the DNA is TGCGCCAGCAGCCGCGGGACAGGGGGCTACTACGAGCAGTACTTC.

The rearrangement links TRBV5-1 to TRBJ2-1; 9 bases are a match to TRBD2. Germline assignment: CDR1 SGHRS and CDR2 YFSETQ. V trimming: 4 bases; J trimming: 5 bases; junction bases outside the gene matches: 7. The CDR3 extends over 15 amino acids. CDR3 in amino acids: CASSPGLATDNEQFF. CDR3 sequence (DNA): TGCGCCAGCAGCCCGGGACTAGCAACCGACAATGAGCAGTTCTTC.

The rearrangement joins TRBV28 to TRBJ2-5; D is ambiguous. CDR3 length equals 13 residues. Trimming shortened V by 6 bases and J by 3 bases, and 11 bases separated the two germline ends. Germline assignment: CDR1 MDHEN and CDR2 SYDVKM. CDR3 DNA sequence: TGTGCCAGCAGCGCACGCGGAGAAGAGACCCAGTACTTC. Protein sequence: CASSARGEETQYF.

The V gene is TRBV2, the J gene TRBJ2-2; D unresolved. The V end was cut by 3 bases, the J end by 2 bases, with 4 bases between. Germline V gene sequence: CDR1 SNHLY, CDR2 FYNNEI. This CDR3 is built from 13 residues. The CDR3 region is CASSDKNTGELFF. Here the CDR3 DNA reads TGTGCCAGCAGTGATAAAAACACCGGGGAGCTGTTTTTT.

Comment on this clone: This same CDR3 is encoded by further DNA sequences in the sample. The chain links TRBV6-5 to TRBJ2-7, with a possible D match to TRBD1 (5 bases). The CDR3 contains 16 residues. Looked up from germline, CDR1 is MNHEY and CDR2 is SVGAGI. The V end lost 2 bases, the J end lost 2 bases, and 16 bases lay between the germline ends. The CDR3 loop is CASSYGAAFVAYEQYF. The CDR3 nucleotides read TGTGCCAGCAGTTACGGGGCAGCATTCGTCGCCTACGAGCAGTACTTC.

V gene TRBV9 combines with J gene TRBJ2-3; 10 bases fit TRBD2. The V and J ends lost 1 base and 4 bases, in that order; junction bases with no gene match: 6. The CDR3 loop spans 16 amino acids. Germline assignment: CDR1 SGDLS and CDR2 YYNGEE. This chain's CDR3 is CASSVNILAGADTQYF. For the CDR3, the DNA is TGTGCCAGCAGCGTAAACATTCTAGCGGGAGCAGATACGCAGTATTTT.